This T cell receptor beta chain was identified in a study of blood T cell repertoires in COVID-19. Across the study: Collection of acute and convalescent COVID-19 samples took place in the United States, Italy and Spain. Sources were T cells, B-cell-depleted T cells, or PBMCs; the material itself was cDNA or gDNA.

As handled by the study authors: For nucleated cells, counts were estimated from reference gene primer amplification. Only in-frame clones appear in the TCRdb table, and some are missing; sequencing was by immunoSEQ multiplex PCR. V and J calls and clone size follow that table, whereas D and trimming were derived from the DNA. The sample shows around 260,000 clones, around 86% of them seen only once. The CDR3 consists of 16 residues. Germline V lookup: CDR1 MNHEY, CDR2 SMNVEV (reference sequence). V dropped 1 base and J dropped 4; count of bases not matched to a gene: 9. The rearrangement joins TRBV27 to TRBJ1-1; 7 positions match TRBD1. The sequence derives from a man younger than 30 with active or convalescent COVID-19. The sequenced material came from peripheral blood. The CDR3 protein is CASSLLAGQLSTEAFF. CDR3 in DNA: TGTGCCAGCAGTTTATTAGCGGGACAGTTGAGCACTGAAGCTTTCTTT.